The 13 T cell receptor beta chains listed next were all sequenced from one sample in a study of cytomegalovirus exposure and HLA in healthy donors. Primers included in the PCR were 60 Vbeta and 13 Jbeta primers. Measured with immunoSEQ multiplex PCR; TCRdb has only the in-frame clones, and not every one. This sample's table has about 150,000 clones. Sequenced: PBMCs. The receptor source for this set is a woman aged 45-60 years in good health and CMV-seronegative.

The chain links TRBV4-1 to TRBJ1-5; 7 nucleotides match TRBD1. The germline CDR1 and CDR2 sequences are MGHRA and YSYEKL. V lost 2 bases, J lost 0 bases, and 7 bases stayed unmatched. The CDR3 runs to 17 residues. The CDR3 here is CASSQYPTGSSNQPQHF. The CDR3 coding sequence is TGCGCCAGCAGCCAATACCCGACAGGGAGTAGCAATCAGCCCCAGCATTTT.

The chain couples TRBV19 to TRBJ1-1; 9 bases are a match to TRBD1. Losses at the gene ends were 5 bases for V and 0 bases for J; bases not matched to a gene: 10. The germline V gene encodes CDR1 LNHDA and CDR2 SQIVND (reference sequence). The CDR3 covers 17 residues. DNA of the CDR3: TGTGCCAGTAGTCCCAGACAGGGGGTGAGGATGAACACTGAAGCTTTCTTT. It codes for CASSPRQGVRMNTEAFF.

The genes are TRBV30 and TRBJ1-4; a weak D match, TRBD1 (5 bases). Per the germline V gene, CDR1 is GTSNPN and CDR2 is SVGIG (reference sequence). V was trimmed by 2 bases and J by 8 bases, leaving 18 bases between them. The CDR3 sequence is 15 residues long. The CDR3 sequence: CAWSLGTFGGEKLFF. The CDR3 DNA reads TGTGCCTGGAGTCTGGGGACGTTTGGGGGGGAAAAACTGTTTTTT.

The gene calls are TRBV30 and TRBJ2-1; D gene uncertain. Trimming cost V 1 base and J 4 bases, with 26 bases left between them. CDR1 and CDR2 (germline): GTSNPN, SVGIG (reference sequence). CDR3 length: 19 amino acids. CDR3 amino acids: CAWSAYDTRLRRSYNEQFF. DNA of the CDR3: TGTGCCTGGAGTGCCTATGATACCCGACTGCGGCGGTCATACAATGAGCAGTTCTTC.

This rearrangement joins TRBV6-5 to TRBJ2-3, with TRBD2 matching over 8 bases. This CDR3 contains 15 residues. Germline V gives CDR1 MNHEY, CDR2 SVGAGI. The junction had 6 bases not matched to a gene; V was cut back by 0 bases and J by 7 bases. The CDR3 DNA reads TGTGCCAGCAGTTACTCAGACCGGGGGGGATATACGCAGTATTTT. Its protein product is CASSYSDRGGYTQYF.

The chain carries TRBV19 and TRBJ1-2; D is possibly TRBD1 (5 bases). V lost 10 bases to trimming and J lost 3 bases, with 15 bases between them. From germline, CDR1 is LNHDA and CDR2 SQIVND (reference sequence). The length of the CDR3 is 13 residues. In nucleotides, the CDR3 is TGTGCCACGGGCGGAACAGGCTACTATGGCTACACCTTC. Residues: CATGGTGYYGYTF.

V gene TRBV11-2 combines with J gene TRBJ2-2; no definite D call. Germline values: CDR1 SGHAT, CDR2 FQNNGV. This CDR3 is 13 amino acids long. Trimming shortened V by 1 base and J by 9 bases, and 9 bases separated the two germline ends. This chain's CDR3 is CASSLAAVRELFF. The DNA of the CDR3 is TGTGCCAGCAGCTTAGCGGCGGTCCGGGAGCTGTTTTTT.

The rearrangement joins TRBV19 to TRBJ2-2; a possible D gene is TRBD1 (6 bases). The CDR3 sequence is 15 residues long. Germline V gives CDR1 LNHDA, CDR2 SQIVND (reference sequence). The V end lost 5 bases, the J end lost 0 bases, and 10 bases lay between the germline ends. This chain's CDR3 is CASSVGTPNTGELFF. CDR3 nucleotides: TGTGCCAGTAGTGTCGGGACACCGAACACCGGGGAGCTGTTTTTT. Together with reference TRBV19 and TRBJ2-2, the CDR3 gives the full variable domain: DGGITQSPKYLFRKEGQNVTLSCEQNLNHDAMYWYRQDPGQGLRLIYYSQIVNDFQKGDIAEGYSVSREKKESFPLTVTSAQKNPTAFYLCASSVGTPNTGELFFGEGSRLTVL.

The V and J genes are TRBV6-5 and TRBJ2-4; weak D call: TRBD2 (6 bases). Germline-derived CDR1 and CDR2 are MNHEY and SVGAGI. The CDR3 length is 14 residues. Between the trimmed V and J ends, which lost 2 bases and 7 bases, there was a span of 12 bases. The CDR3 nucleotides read TGTGCCAGCAGTTACAGCCCAGGGAGGAACATTCAGTACTTC. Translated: CASSYSPGRNIQYF.

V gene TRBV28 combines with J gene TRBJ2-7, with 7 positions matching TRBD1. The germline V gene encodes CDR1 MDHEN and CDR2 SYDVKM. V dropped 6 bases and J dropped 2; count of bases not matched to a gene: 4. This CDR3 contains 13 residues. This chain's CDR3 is CASRGQSTYEQYF. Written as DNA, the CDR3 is TGTGCCAGCAGGGGACAGTCCACCTACGAGCAGTACTTC.

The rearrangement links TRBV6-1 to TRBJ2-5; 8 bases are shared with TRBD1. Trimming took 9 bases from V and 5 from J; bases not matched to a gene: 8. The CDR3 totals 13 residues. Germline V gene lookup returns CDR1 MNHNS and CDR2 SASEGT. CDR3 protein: CASAGQGGETQYF. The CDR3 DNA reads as TGTGCCAGTGCCGGACAGGGCGGGGAGACCCAGTACTTC.

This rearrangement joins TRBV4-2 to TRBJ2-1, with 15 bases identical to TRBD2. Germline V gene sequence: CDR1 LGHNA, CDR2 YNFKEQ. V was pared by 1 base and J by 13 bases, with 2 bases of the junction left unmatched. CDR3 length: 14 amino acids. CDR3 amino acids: CASSQGGLAGGQFF. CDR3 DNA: TGTGCCAGCAGCCAAGGGGGACTAGCGGGGGGTCAGTTCTTC.

This CDR3 reads CASSGTGGARGGYTF. As DNA, the CDR3 is TGTGCCAGCAGTGGGACAGGGGGCGCGAGGGGTGGCTACACCTTC. V and J are TRBV2 and TRBJ1-2; 11 nucleotides line up with TRBD1. Germline V gene lookup returns CDR1 SNHLY and CDR2 FYNNEI. The V segment lost 4 bases and the J segment 7 bases; nucleotides outside the gene matches: 8. This CDR3 is 15 amino acids long. Variable domain in full (rest from reference TRBV2 and TRBJ1-2): EPEVTQTPSHQVTQMGQEVILRCVPISNHLYFYWYRQILGQKVEFLVSFYNNEISEKSEIFDDQFSVERPDGSNFTLKIRSTKLEDSAMYFCASSGTGGARGGYTFGSGTRLTVV.